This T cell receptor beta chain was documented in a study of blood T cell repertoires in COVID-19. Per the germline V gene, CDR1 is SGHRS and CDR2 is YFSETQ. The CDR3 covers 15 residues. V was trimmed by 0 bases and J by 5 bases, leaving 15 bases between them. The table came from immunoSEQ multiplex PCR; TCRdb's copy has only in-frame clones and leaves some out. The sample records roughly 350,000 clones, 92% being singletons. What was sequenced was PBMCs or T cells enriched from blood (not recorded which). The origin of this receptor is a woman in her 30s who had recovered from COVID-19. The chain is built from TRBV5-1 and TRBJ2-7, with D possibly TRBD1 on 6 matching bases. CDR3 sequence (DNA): TGCGCCAGCAGCTTGGCCCTGGGGGCGCATAACGAGCAGTACTTC. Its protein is CASSLALGAHNEQYF.